This T cell receptor (beta chain) was profiled in a study of blood T cell repertoires in COVID-19. Across the whole study: There were acute and convalescent COVID-19 samples, and they came from the United States, Italy and Spain. T cells, B-cell-depleted T cells, or PBMCs provided the cDNA or gDNA that served as material.

CDR3 size: 15 residues. CDR1 and CDR2 (germline): SGHNT, YYREEE (reference sequence). Trimming removed 4 bases from V and 3 bases from J, with 16 bases in between. Authors' analysis steps: It was from reference gene primer amplification that nucleated cell counts were estimated. TCRdb's table, derived via immunoSEQ multiplex PCR, lists solely in-frame clones and lacks some. The V and J calls and clone size come from that table; D and trimming were worked out from the DNA. The data hold 45,000 to 50,000 clones, with approximately 90% observed a single time. The sequenced material came from peripheral blood. The clonotype was recovered from a man in his fifties or sixties with active COVID-19. This chain links TRBV5-4 with TRBJ1-1, with a possible D match to TRBD1 (6 bases). The CDR3 coding sequence is TGTGCCAGCAGCCGATTAGGATCAGGGGACACTGAAGCTTTCTTT. This gives the protein CASSRLGSGDTEAFF.